These 26 T cell receptor beta chains share one sample of origin, sequenced in a study of blood T cells in healthy people across ages. A second roughly 7 to 12 cycle PCR used barcoded and J-beta primers. TCRdb used MiXCR to reprocess the 5' RACE reads, holding one entry per CDR3 protein. The sample carries roughly 550,000 distinct CDR3 sequences, approximately 25% recorded once. The same data also contributed to another study, on T cells of mothers and their children.

Sequencing was carried out using blood. The receptors derive from a boy aged 5-17 years in good health.

The chain is built from TRBV29-1 and TRBJ2-5; the D is unclear. The J call could be wrong; TRBJ2-1 is a better fit for the DNA end. This CDR3 contains 10 residues. The V gene's germline CDR1 is SQVTM and CDR2 ANQGSEA. DNA of the CDR3: TGCAGCGTTTTTATTGATGAGCAGTTCTTC. Amino acid sequence: CSVFIDEQFF.

This clonotype was detected a few times. The rearrangement joins TRBV7-2 to TRBJ1-4, with a weak D call TRBD1 (5 bases). The V gene's germline CDR1 is SGHTA and CDR2 FQGNSA. The V and J ends lost 5 bases and 8 bases respectively, with 18 bases between them. The CDR3 covers 15 residues. CDR3 loop: CASSAERDYGEKLFF. Here the CDR3 DNA reads TGTGCCAGCAGCGCCGAGAGGGACTACGGAGAAAAACTGTTTTTT.

This clonotype was seen a few times. This rearrangement joins TRBV27 to TRBJ2-6; the D is unclear. V lost 9 bases, J lost 0 bases, and 6 bases lay in between. Germline V gene lookup returns CDR1 MNHEY and CDR2 SMNVEV (reference sequence). CDR3 length equals 13 residues. For the CDR3, the DNA is TGTGCCAGTACAAGCTCTGGGGCCAACGTCCTGACTTTC. Translation gives CASTSSGANVLTF.

This clonotype showed up just a few times. The chain couples TRBV5-1 to TRBJ2-6, with TRBD1 identical over 9 bases. This CDR3 has 15 amino acids. With V trimmed by 2 bases and J by 8 bases, 5 bases remained unmatched. CDR1 is SGHRS and CDR2 is YFSETQ in the germline V gene. This chain's CDR3 is CASSFRDRAPNVLTF. The CDR3 nucleotides are TGCGCCAGCAGCTTCCGGGACAGGGCCCCCAACGTCCTGACTTTC.

This clonotype turned up a few times. The rearrangement links TRBV5-5 to TRBJ2-7, with D possibly TRBD1 on 5 matching bases. The V end lost 1 base, the J end lost 1 base, and 15 bases lay between the germline ends. Germline CDR1 is SGHKS and CDR2 is YYEKEE (reference sequence). This CDR3 region has 16 residues. CDR3 bases: TGTGCCAGCAGCTTGAGCCCCCTCCAGGGTTCCTACGAGCAGTACTTC. Translation gives CASSLSPLQGSYEQYF.

This clonotype was seen only a few times. V and J are TRBV28 and TRBJ1-6, with D hard to call. V lost 3 bases and J 8 bases, leaving 11 bases between the germline ends. From germline, CDR1 is MDHEN and CDR2 SYDVKM. CDR3 length: 14 amino acids. CDR3 DNA sequence: TGTGCCAGCAGTTTGGGGTTTAGCGATTCACCCCTCCACTTT. It encodes CASSLGFSDSPLHF.

This clonotype was detected a few times. The germline gene is not matched at one end of the junction; a read error may be the cause. V gene TRBV6-5 combines with J gene TRBJ2-2; D may be TRBD2 (6 bases). Per the germline V gene, CDR1 is MNHEY and CDR2 is SVGAGI. The CDR3 has 14 residues. CDR3: CTSRTGTNTGELFF. As DNA, the CDR3 is TGTACCAGCCGTACTGGGACTAACACCGGGGAGCTGTTTTTT.

The chain has TRBV28 and TRBJ2-5; TRBD2 might be the D (7 bases). Germline-derived CDR1 and CDR2 are MDHEN and SYDVKM. The CDR3 covers 15 residues. The ends were cut back, 5 bases at V and 7 bases at J, with 20 bases in the middle. The CDR3 nucleotides read TGTGCCAGCAGTGTCGGGGGCGGGGGCCTACGGACCCAGTACTTC. It codes for CASSVGGGGLRTQYF.

This clonotype was picked up one time. The chain carries TRBV5-1 and TRBJ1-1, with D perhaps TRBD1 (5 bases). V dropped 4 bases and J dropped 1 base, with 11 bases sitting between them. CDR3 length: 14 amino acids. Looked up from germline, CDR1 is SGHRS and CDR2 is YFSETQ. As DNA, the CDR3 is TGCGCCAGCAGCCAACAGGTCCAGAACACTGAAGCTTTCTTT. It codes for CASSQQVQNTEAFF.

V gene TRBV9 combines with J gene TRBJ2-1; TRBD1 might be the D (5 bases). Germline assignment: CDR1 SGDLS and CDR2 YYNGEE. The V gene lost 3 bases and the J gene lost 7 bases, with 17 bases spanning the gap. There are 15 residues in the CDR3. This CDR3 is CASSAEKGWPNEQFF. CDR3 DNA: TGTGCCAGCAGCGCGGAAAAGGGGTGGCCAAATGAGCAGTTCTTC.

V is TRBV7-2 and J is TRBJ2-5; the match to TRBD1 covers 10 bases. The CDR3 extends over 14 amino acids. The junction had 4 bases not matched to a gene; V was cut back by 6 bases and J by 3 bases. CDR1 and CDR2 from the germline V gene are SGHTA and FQGNSA. CDR3 sequence: CASRDRGRKETQYF. The CDR3 nucleotides are TGTGCCAGCAGAGACAGGGGGCGCAAAGAGACCCAGTACTTC.

This chain connects TRBV18 to TRBJ1-2; TRBD1 is a possible D gene (5 bases). The CDR3 runs 16 residues. V shed 0 bases and J shed 3 bases, with 14 bases lying between them. Germline V gives CDR1 KGHSH, CDR2 LQKENI. The CDR3, as DNA: TGTGCCAGCTCACCACCCGTTCCGGGGGAGTACTATGGCTACACCTTC. It codes for CASSPPVPGEYYGYTF.

The V and J genes are TRBV4-1 and TRBJ2-5; possible D gene TRBD2, 5 bases. TRBJ2-7 explains the end of the DNA better; the J call may be wrong. CDR1 and CDR2 from the germline V gene are MGHRA and YSYEKL. CDR3 size: 14 residues. This CDR3 is CASSVARYSYEQYF. The CDR3 bases are TGCGCCAGCAGCGTAGCGCGATACTCCTACGAGCAGTACTTC.

This sequence joins TRBV7-9 and TRBJ2-1, with D unresolved. The V gene lost 10 bases and the J gene lost 7 bases, with 11 bases spanning the gap. The germline CDR1 and CDR2 sequences are SEHNR and FQNEAQ (reference sequence). The CDR3 has 11 amino acids. The CDR3 loop reads CATTNRNEQFF. As DNA, the CDR3 is TGTGCCACCACCAATCGGAATGAGCAGTTCTTC.

This clonotype was recorded many times. The chain employs TRBV12-3 or TRBV12-4 and TRBJ1-2, with 7 nucleotides matching TRBD1. The CDR3 totals 13 residues. J was trimmed by 8 bases and V by 7 bases; bases with no gene match: 10. CDR3 protein: CASTVDREDGYTF. The CDR3 DNA reads TGTGCCAGCACCGTAGACAGGGAGGACGGCTACACCTTC.

This clonotype was seen only a few times. The chain joins TRBV7-9 to TRBJ2-1; 10 nucleotides agree with TRBD1. The V and J ends lost 5 bases and 4 bases, in that order; junction bases with no gene match: 8. The CDR3 is 16 amino acids. Germline V CDR1 and CDR2: SEHNR, FQNEAQ (reference sequence). The CDR3, as DNA: TGTGCCAGCAGCCCTACCGGGACAGGGGCTTACAATGAGCAGTTCTTC. Its protein is CASSPTGTGAYNEQFF.

This clonotype was counted once. The CDR3 does not end in the conserved phenylalanine or tryptophan, so this is likely a read error. The CDR3 loop reads CASSQRAGDYYNEQFL. The CDR3 DNA reads as TGTGCCAGCAGCCAAAGAGCGGGAGACTACTACAATGAGCAGTTCCTC. The chain uses TRBV3-1 and TRBJ2-1; the match to TRBD2 covers 8 bases. This CDR3 has 16 amino acids. V was pared by 2 bases and J by 3 bases, with 6 bases of the junction left unmatched. Germline V gives CDR1 LGHDT, CDR2 YNNKEL (reference sequence).

The chain is built from TRBV7-8 and TRBJ2-1; 7 bases align to TRBD2. The germline CDR1 and CDR2 sequences are SGHVS and FQNEAQ. J was trimmed by 5 bases and V by 4 bases; bases with no gene match: 11. The CDR3 sequence is 16 residues long. CDR3 coding DNA: TGTGCCAGCAGCTCCCGAGCGGGAAGGACGCACAATGAGCAGTTCTTC. Protein: CASSSRAGRTHNEQFF.

This clonotype occurred a few times. The gene calls are TRBV29-1 and TRBJ2-1; D is unclear. The germline CDR1 and CDR2 sequences are SQVTM and ANQGSEA. The V end lost 7 bases, the J end lost 4 bases, and 11 bases lay between the germline ends. This CDR3 spans 12 amino acids. CDR3 sequence (DNA): TGCAGCGGAATGGCGGAGTACAATGAGCAGTTCTTC. It codes for CSGMAEYNEQFF.

This clonotype was counted many times. This chain joins TRBV18 and TRBJ2-5; the D is unclear. The germline gives CDR1 KGHSH, CDR2 LQKENI. This CDR3 is built from 14 residues. The V and J ends lost 4 bases and 5 bases respectively, with 14 bases between them. The CDR3 coding sequence is TGTGCCAGCTCACGGTCGGAACATCTGGAGACCCAGTACTTC. Its translation: CASSRSEHLETQYF.

The chain is built from TRBV11-2 and TRBJ2-3; D gene unclear. The germline CDR1 and CDR2 sequences are SGHAT and FQNNGV. Between the trimmed V and J ends, which lost 2 bases and 4 bases, there was a span of 10 bases. The CDR3 sequence is 14 residues long. The CDR3 DNA reads TGTGCCAGCAGCTTAACACGTCCTCCAGATACGCAGTATTTT. Translated, it gives CASSLTRPPDTQYF.

The genes are TRBV20-1 and TRBJ2-3; the match to TRBD2 covers 10 bases. Per the germline V gene, CDR1 is DFQATT and CDR2 is SNEGSKA (reference sequence). Trimming cost V 8 bases and J 6 bases; bases outside gene matches: 17. This CDR3 spans 16 amino acids. The CDR3 DNA reads TGCAGTTCAACTAACCTAAGCGGGAGGGCGAGTGATACGCAGTATTTT. Its protein product is CSSTNLSGRASDTQYF.

In this sample, this clonotype turned up a few times. This chain links TRBV2 with TRBJ2-5; possibly TRBD1 or TRBD2 for D (5 bases each). This CDR3 region has 14 residues. V lost 7 bases, J lost 4 bases, and 16 bases lay in between. CDR1 is SNHLY and CDR2 is FYNNEI in the germline V gene. CDR3 region: CASTDIGTVETQYF. In DNA form, the CDR3 reads TGTGCCAGCACTGATATAGGGACCGTAGAGACCCAGTACTTC.

This clonotype was seen a handful of times. This chain links TRBV7-9 with TRBJ1-4; TRBD1 is a possible D gene (5 bases). Trimming took off 5 bases at V and 5 bases at J, with 9 bases between the two ends. The germline gives CDR1 SEHNR, CDR2 FQNEAQ (reference sequence). The CDR3 is 13 residues long. DNA of the CDR3: TGTGCCAGCAGCCCAGGGAAAAATGAAAAACTGTTTTTT. As protein: CASSPGKNEKLFF.

This clonotype was seen a handful of times. The chain is built from TRBV9 and TRBJ2-3; D may be TRBD2 (6 bases). This CDR3 spans 15 amino acids. The germline V gene has CDR1 SGDLS and CDR2 YYNGEE. Trimming removed 0 bases from V and 5 bases from J, with 13 bases in between. The CDR3 coding sequence is TGTGCCAGCAGCGTAGGCGGGGCCCGTAAAGATACGCAGTATTTT. Translated, it gives CASSVGGARKDTQYF.

There are a few counts of this clonotype. The chain links TRBV6-6 to TRBJ2-1; the match to TRBD2 covers 11 bases. After removal of 2 bases from V and 4 bases from J, the junction contained 4 bases not matched to a gene. CDR1 MNHNY and CDR2 SVGAGI come from the germline V gene (reference sequence). The CDR3 loop spans 16 amino acids. CDR3 amino acids: CASSYSASGRYNEQFF. The CDR3 nucleotides are TGTGCCAGCAGTTACAGCGCTAGCGGGAGGTACAATGAGCAGTTCTTC.